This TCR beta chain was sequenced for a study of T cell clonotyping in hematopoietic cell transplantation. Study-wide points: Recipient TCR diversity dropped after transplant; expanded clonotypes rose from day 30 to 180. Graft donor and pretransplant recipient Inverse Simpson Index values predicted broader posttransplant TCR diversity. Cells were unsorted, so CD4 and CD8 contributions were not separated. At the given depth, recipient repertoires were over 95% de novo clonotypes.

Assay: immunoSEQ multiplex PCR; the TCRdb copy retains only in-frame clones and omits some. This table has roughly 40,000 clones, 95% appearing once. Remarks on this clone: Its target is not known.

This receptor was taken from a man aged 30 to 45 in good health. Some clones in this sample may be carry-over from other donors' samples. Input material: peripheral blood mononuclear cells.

The CDR3 DNA sequence: TGTGCCAGCAGCCAACAGGTACCTGAGCAGTTCTTC. This codes for CASSQQVPEQFF. The chain joins TRBV11-3 to TRBJ2-1, with D maybe TRBD1 (5 bases). This CDR3 is 12 amino acids long. V was clipped by 5 bases and J by 9 bases, with 11 bases between them. Germline CDR1 and CDR2: SGHNT and YENEEA.